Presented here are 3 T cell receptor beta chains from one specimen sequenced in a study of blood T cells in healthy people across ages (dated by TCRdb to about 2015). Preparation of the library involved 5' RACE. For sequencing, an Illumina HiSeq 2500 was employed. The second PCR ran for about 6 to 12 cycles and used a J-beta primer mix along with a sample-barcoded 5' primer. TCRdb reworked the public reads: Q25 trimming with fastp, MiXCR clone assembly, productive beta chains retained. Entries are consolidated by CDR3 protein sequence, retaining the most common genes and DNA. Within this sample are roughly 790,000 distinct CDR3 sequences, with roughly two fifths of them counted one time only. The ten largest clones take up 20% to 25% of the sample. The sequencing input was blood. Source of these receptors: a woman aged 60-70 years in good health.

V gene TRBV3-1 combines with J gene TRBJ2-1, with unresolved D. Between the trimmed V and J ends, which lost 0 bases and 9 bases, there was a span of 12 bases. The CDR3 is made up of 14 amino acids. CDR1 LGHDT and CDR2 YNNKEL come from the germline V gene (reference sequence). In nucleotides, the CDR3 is TGTGCCAGCAGCCAAGATATTTTGGTTGGTGAGCAGTTCTTC. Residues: CASSQDILVGEQFF.

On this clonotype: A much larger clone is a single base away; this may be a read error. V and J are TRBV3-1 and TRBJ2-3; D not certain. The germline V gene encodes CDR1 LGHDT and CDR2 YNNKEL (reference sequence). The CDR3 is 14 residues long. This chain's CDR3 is CASRQTLETDTQYF. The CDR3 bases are TGTGCCAGCCGCCAAACCCTGGAAACAGATACGCAGTATTTT.

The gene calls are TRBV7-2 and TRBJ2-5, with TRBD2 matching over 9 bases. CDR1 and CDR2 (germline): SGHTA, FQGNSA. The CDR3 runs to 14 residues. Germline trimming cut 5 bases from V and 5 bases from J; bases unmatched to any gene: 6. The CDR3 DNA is TGTGCCAGCAGCCGCGGGACTAGCAAGGAGACCCAGTACTTC. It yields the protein CASSRGTSKETQYF.